A single sample is the source of the 25 T cell receptor beta chains below, sequenced in a study of T cells in Graves' hyperthyroidism and ophthalmopathy. Using RNA transcripts as the source, TCR beta CDR3 regions were amplified. Initially, a first-round RT-PCR of the TCR CDR3 employed the HTBI primer set. MiXCR, applied by TCRdb to the multiplex PCR reads, yields one record per CDR3 protein. This sample has approximately 690,000 distinct CDR3 sequences, with about 14% found just once. Sequencing input: blood. Receptors originate from a woman aged 45-59 years with Graves' ophthalmopathy.

This clonotype was counted only a few times. Given a much more abundant clone one base away, this may be a read error. This sequence joins TRBV28 and TRBJ2-5; D is perhaps TRBD2 (7 bases). Germline-derived CDR1 and CDR2 are MDHEN and SYDVKM. The CDR3 has 14 residues. Trimming stripped 3 bases from V and 0 bases from J, with 8 bases between. CDR3 loop: CASSLGGHQETQYF. In DNA, the CDR3 is TGTGCCAGCAGTTTGGGGGGGCACCAAGAGACCCAGTACTTC.

Of note for this clonotype: This may stem from a read error, because a much larger clone lies one nucleotide away. V gene TRBV10-3 combines with J gene TRBJ1-5; D not certain. The germline V and J ends were trimmed by 4 bases and 0 bases, with 7 bases remaining between them. CDR1 is ENHRY and CDR2 is SYGVKD in the germline V gene. This CDR3 contains 14 residues. CDR3 sequence: CAISARYSNQPQHF. Here the CDR3 DNA reads TGTGCCATCAGTGCCAGGTATAGCAATCAGCCCCAGCATTTT.

As concerns this clonotype: A much larger clone is a single base away; this may be a read error. The rearrangement uses TRBV20-1 and TRBJ2-2, with D possibly being TRBD2 (6 bases). This CDR3 has 15 residues. Germline V gene lookup returns CDR1 DFQATT and CDR2 SNEGSKA (reference sequence). The CDR3 region has the DNA TGCAGTGCTAGAGATTTCAGGAGGGGCACCGGGGAGCTGCTTTTT. This gives the protein CSARDFRRGTGELLF.

The chain carries TRBV20-1 and TRBJ2-1; 10 nucleotides agree with TRBD2. V dropped 3 bases and J dropped 10; count of bases not matched to a gene: 18. Germline V lookup: CDR1 DFQATT, CDR2 SNEGSKA (reference sequence). The CDR3 length is 17 residues. The CDR3: CSASTHPLAGAAVEQFF. As DNA, the CDR3 is TGCAGTGCTAGCACTCATCCCCTAGCGGGAGCGGCGGTCGAGCAGTTCTTC.

This clonotype was picked up a small number of times. The J gene is TRBJ1-1, the V gene TRBV29-1; unclear D gene. V lost 6 bases to trimming and J lost 2 bases, with 13 bases between them. This CDR3 is built from 13 residues. CDR1 SQVTM and CDR2 ANQGSEA come from the germline V gene. CDR3 sequence reads: CSVSEGANTEAFF. The CDR3 DNA follows: TGCAGCGTCTCGGAAGGAGCAAACACTGAAGCTTTCTTT.

This clonotype was seen ten or more times. This rearrangement joins TRBV7-9 to TRBJ2-5; no clear D. Between the trimmed V and J ends, which lost 7 bases and 2 bases, there was a span of 11 bases. Per the germline V gene, CDR1 is SEHNR and CDR2 is FQNEAQ (reference sequence). This CDR3 is 13 amino acids long. The CDR3 DNA is TGTGCCAGCACCCGACAATCACAAGAGACCCAGTACTTC. Translated: CASTRQSQETQYF.

This clonotype was seen at least ten times. CDR3 amino acids: CASSLSRERNSPLHF. CDR3 DNA: TGTGCCAGCAGTTTATCCAGGGAGAGGAATTCACCCCTCCACTTT. The gene calls are TRBV27 and TRBJ1-6; tentative D call: TRBD1 (5 bases). V lost 0 bases and J lost 7, with 10 bases in between. CDR3 length: 15 amino acids. CDR1 and CDR2 from the germline V gene are MNHEY and SMNVEV (reference sequence).

This clonotype was seen at least ten times. This sequence joins TRBV7-2 and TRBJ1-5; a possible D gene is TRBD1 (6 bases). This CDR3 has 13 amino acids. Per germline, CDR1 SGHTA and CDR2 FQGNSA. The V end lost 5 bases, the J end lost 6 bases, and 11 bases lay between the germline ends. CDR3 in DNA: TGTGCCAGCAGCAGGGGGACGAGTCAGCCCCAGCATTTT. Protein product: CASSRGTSQPQHF.

This clonotype occurred many times. V gene TRBV6-1 combines with J gene TRBJ1-5; 7 bases align to TRBD1. Germline trimming cut 6 bases from V and 4 bases from J; bases unmatched to any gene: 3. Per the germline V gene, CDR1 is MNHNS and CDR2 is SASEGT. This CDR3 is built from 13 residues. The CDR3 protein is CASSNRGNQPQHF. The DNA of the CDR3 is TGTGCCAGCAGCAACAGGGGAAATCAGCCCCAGCATTTT.

CDR3 sequence: CASSPRDRGLYEQFF. In DNA form, the CDR3 reads TGTGCCAGCAGCCCCCGGGACAGGGGACTTTATGAGCAGTTCTTC. This chain connects TRBV6-1 to TRBJ2-1, with 10 bases lining up with TRBD1. Unmatched junction bases numbered 10, after V lost 6 bases and J lost 8 bases. The germline gives CDR1 MNHNS, CDR2 SASEGT. CDR3 length: 15 amino acids.

This clonotype showed up many times. The chain links TRBV28 to TRBJ2-3; tentatively, D is TRBD1 (6 bases). The germline V and J ends were trimmed by 6 bases and 2 bases, with 9 bases remaining between them. CDR1 and CDR2 from the germline V gene are MDHEN and SYDVKM. The CDR3 has 13 residues. The CDR3: CASSRTATDTQYF. Written as DNA, the CDR3 is TGTGCCAGCAGCAGGACAGCCACAGATACGCAGTATTTT.

V is TRBV27 and J is TRBJ2-7, with D possibly matching TRBD1 (6 bases). V shed 1 base and J shed 6 bases, with 16 bases lying between them. The CDR3 totals 15 residues. Germline CDR1 reads MNHEY; CDR2 reads SMNVEV (reference sequence). The CDR3 sequence is CASSLLIGGGGEQYF. For the CDR3, the DNA is TGTGCCAGCAGTTTATTGATTGGGGGCGGTGGCGAGCAGTACTTC.

This clonotype was recorded many times. The gene calls are TRBV20-1 and TRBJ1-1, with 8 nucleotides matching TRBD1. This CDR3 is 14 amino acids long. With 6 bases clipped from V and 3 bases from J, the junction kept 9 bases outside the gene matches. Germline loops: CDR1 DFQATT, CDR2 SNEGSKA (reference sequence). The CDR3 DNA follows: TGCAGTGCGACAGGGGCTCCACCGTACACTGAAGCTTTCTTT. As protein: CSATGAPPYTEAFF.

At least ten counts were recorded for this clonotype. The chain uses TRBV11-2 and TRBJ2-2; TRBD2 matches at 14 bases. The ends lost 5 bases at V and 3 bases at J; junction bases unmatched: 8. Germline loops: CDR1 SGHAT, CDR2 FQNNGV. The CDR3 is 18 amino acids. The CDR3 loop is CASSTLTSGRGYTGELFF. The CDR3 nucleotides read TGTGCCAGCAGCACCCTGACTAGCGGGAGGGGGTACACCGGGGAGCTGTTTTTT.

This clonotype was detected ten times or more. The chain links TRBV20-1 to TRBJ2-1; 13 bases agree with TRBD2. The J segment lost 7 bases and the V segment lost 3 bases, leaving 12 bases of the junction unmatched. The CDR3 runs 17 residues. Germline V gives CDR1 DFQATT, CDR2 SNEGSKA (reference sequence). The CDR3: CSARPMGLAGPGNEQFF. CDR3 bases: TGCAGTGCTAGGCCAATGGGACTAGCGGGACCAGGGAATGAGCAGTTCTTC.

This clonotype has at least ten counts. The genes are TRBV6-2 or TRBV6-3 and TRBJ2-5; the D gene is possibly TRBD2 (5 bases). Trimming stripped 4 bases from V and 1 base from J, with 10 bases between. Germline V gives CDR1 MNHEY, CDR2 SVGEGT. This CDR3 spans 14 amino acids. CDR3 sequence reads: CASSSRGVQETQYF. The CDR3 region has the DNA TGTGCCAGCAGTTCCCGGGGTGTCCAAGAGACCCAGTACTTC.

This clonotype has a count of ten or more. The rearrangement uses TRBV2 and TRBJ2-2; maybe TRBD2 (6 bases). This CDR3 has 15 amino acids. The germline CDR1 and CDR2 sequences are SNHLY and FYNNEI. The V end was cut by 7 bases, the J end by 7 bases, with 19 bases between. The DNA for the CDR3 is TGTGCCAGCAATGGCCCGCGCGGGATCATCGGGGAGCTGTTTTTT. Translating it yields CASNGPRGIIGELFF.

For this clonotype: Given a much more abundant clone one base away, this may be a read error. The chain joins TRBV27 to TRBJ2-1; D is unclear. CDR1 MNHEY and CDR2 SMNVEV come from the germline V gene (reference sequence). The CDR3 totals 16 residues. CDR3 in DNA: TGTGCCAGCAGTTTATCTGCAAGTGACTCCCACAATGAGCAGTTCTTC. Protein: CASSLSASDSHNEQFF.

This clonotype came up a few times. A much more abundant neighbour one base away suggests this may be a read error. J is TRBJ1-1 and V is TRBV5-4, with TRBD1 matching 9 bases. V gave up 2 bases and J gave up 0 bases; unmatched junction bases: 2. The CDR3 has 15 amino acids. Germline CDR1 is SGHNT and CDR2 is YYREEE (reference sequence). This CDR3 reads CASSLQGALNTEAFF. CDR3 bases: TGTGCCAGCAGCTTACAGGGGGCTCTGAACACTGAAGCTTTCTTT.

The chain recombines TRBV6-1 with TRBJ2-1; tentative D call: TRBD2 (5 bases). Germline CDR1 MNHNS, CDR2 SASEGT. Trimming removed 7 bases at V and 4 bases at J, with 14 bases between. The CDR3 contains 14 residues. DNA of the CDR3: TGTGCCAGCACCCCCCCTCGGGATTACAATGAGCAGTTCTTC. Translated: CASTPPRDYNEQFF.

This clonotype showed up many times. J is TRBJ2-5 and V is TRBV18; D may be TRBD2 (6 bases). Trimming cost V 4 bases and J 4 bases, with 19 bases left between them. Per germline, CDR1 KGHSH and CDR2 LQKENI. The CDR3 loop spans 16 amino acids. CDR3 protein: CASSRRIAAGRETQYF. CDR3 nucleotides: TGTGCCAGCTCACGAAGAATAGCGGCAGGCAGAGAGACCCAGTACTTC.

This clonotype was picked up many times. The rearrangement links TRBV7-2 to TRBJ2-3; TRBD1 is a possible D gene (6 bases). The V end was cut by 5 bases, the J end by 0 bases, with 18 bases between. Germline CDR1 reads SGHTA; CDR2 reads FQGNSA. The CDR3 is made up of 17 amino acids. Written as DNA, the CDR3 is TGTGCCAGCAGCCGCCCCAGGGGACCCAGAAGCACAGATACGCAGTATTTT. The encoded protein is CASSRPRGPRSTDTQYF.

This clonotype came up a few times. V gene TRBV27 combines with J gene TRBJ2-1; 9 positions agree with TRBD2. This CDR3 contains 16 residues. Germline V gene lookup returns CDR1 MNHEY and CDR2 SMNVEV (reference sequence). J lost 5 bases, V lost 0 bases, and 5 bases had no gene match. CDR3 DNA sequence: TGTGCCAGCAGTTTATCGGGGCTAGCGGGGAACAATGAGCAGTTCTTC. Its protein is CASSLSGLAGNNEQFF.

This clonotype was seen only a few times. The chain is built from TRBV7-9 and TRBJ1-2; TRBD1 matches at 12 bases. This CDR3 region has 15 residues. V trimming: 8 bases; J trimming: 4 bases; junction bases outside the gene matches: 8. Germline CDR1 reads SEHNR; CDR2 reads FQNEAQ (reference sequence). The CDR3 region is CASRRGDRGLYGYTF. CDR3 bases: TGTGCCAGCCGCCGCGGGGACAGGGGGCTCTATGGCTACACCTTC. The full variable domain, its missing parts supplied by reference TRBV7-9 and TRBJ1-2, is DTGVSQNPRHKITKRGQNVTFRCDPISEHNRLYWYRQTLGQGPEFLTYFQNEAQLEKSRLLSDRFSAERPKGSFSTLEIQRTEQGDSAMYLCASRRGDRGLYGYTFGSGTRLTVV.

The V and J genes are TRBV2 and TRBJ1-5, with a tentative D call TRBD1 (6 bases). Trimming left V 7 bases short and J 5 bases short, with 15 bases between. CDR3 length equals 14 residues. Looked up from germline, CDR1 is SNHLY and CDR2 is FYNNEI. DNA for the CDR3: TGTGCCAGCATCGGATCTAACAGGGATCAGCCCCAGCATTTT. This encodes CASIGSNRDQPQHF.